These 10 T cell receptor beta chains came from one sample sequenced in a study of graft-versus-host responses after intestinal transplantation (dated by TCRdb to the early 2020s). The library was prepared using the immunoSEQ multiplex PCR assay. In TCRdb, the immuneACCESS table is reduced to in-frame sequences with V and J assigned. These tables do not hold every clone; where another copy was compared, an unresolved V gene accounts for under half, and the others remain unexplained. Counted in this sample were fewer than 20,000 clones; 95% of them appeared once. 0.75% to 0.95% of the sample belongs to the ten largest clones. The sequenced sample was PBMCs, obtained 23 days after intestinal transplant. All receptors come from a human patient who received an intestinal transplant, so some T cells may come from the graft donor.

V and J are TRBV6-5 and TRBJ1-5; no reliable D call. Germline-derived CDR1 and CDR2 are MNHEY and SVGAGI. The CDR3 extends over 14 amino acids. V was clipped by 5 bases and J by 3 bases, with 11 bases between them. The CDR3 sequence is CASSQRRDNQPQHF. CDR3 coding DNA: TGTGCCAGCAGTCAAAGACGGGACAATCAGCCCCAGCATTTT.

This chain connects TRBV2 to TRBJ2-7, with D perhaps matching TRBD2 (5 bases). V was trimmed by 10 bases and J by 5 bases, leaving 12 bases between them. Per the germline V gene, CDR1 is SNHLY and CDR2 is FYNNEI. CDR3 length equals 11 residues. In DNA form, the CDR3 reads TGTGCCACACTTCGGAGGAACGAGCAGTACTTC. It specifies CATLRRNEQYF.

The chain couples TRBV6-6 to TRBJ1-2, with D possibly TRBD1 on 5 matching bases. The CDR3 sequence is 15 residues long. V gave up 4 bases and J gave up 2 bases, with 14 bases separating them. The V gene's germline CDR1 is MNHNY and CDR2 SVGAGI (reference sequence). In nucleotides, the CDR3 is TGTGCCAGCAGTTCGAGCAGGGAGGCGAACTATGGCTACACCTTC. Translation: CASSSSREANYGYTF.

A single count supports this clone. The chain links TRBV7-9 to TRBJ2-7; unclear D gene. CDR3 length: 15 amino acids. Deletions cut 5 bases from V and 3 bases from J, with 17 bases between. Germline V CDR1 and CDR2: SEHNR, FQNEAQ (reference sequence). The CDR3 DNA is TGTGCCAGCAGCCTCAGTGGGCTAAACCACTACGAGCAGTACTTC. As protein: CASSLSGLNHYEQYF.

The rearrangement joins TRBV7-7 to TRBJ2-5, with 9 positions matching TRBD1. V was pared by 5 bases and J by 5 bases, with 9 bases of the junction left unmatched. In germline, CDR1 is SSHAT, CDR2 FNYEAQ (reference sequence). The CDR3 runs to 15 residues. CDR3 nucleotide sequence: TGTGCCAGCAGCCACGGGACAGGGTCATGGGAGACCCAGTACTTC. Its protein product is CASSHGTGSWETQYF.

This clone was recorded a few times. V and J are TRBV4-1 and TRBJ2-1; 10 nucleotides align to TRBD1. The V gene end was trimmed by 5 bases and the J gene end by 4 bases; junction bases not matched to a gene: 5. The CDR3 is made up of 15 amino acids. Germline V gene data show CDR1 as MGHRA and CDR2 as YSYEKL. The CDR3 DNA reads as TGCGCCAGCAGCTCCGGGACAGGGGAATACAATGAGCAGTTCTTC. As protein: CASSSGTGEYNEQFF.

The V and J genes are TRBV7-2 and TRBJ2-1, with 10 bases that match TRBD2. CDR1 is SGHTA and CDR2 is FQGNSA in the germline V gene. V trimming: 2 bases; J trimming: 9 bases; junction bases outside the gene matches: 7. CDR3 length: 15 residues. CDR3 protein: CASSLSGRANLEQFF. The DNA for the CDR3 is TGTGCCAGCAGCTTAAGCGGGAGGGCTAATCTTGAGCAGTTCTTC.

The CDR3 nucleotides read TGTGCCAGCGCAAACATACAGGGGCTGGATCAGCCCCAGCATTTT. Protein: CASANIQGLDQPQHF. The chain joins TRBV28 to TRBJ1-5; 7 bases agree with TRBD1. CDR1 MDHEN and CDR2 SYDVKM come from the germline V gene. V lost 8 bases to trimming and J lost 5 bases; unmatched junction nucleotides: 12. The CDR3 is made up of 15 amino acids.

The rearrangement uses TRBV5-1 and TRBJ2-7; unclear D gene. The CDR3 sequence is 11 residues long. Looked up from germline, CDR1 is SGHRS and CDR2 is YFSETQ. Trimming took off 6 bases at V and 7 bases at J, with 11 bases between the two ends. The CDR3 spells CASTSAGEQYF. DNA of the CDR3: TGCGCCAGCACATCAGCCGGGGAGCAGTACTTC.

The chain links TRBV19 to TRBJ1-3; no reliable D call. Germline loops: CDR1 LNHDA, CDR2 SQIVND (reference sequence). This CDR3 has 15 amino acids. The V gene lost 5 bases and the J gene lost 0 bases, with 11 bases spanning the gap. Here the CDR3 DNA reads TGTGCCAGTAGTCGAGGATTAGGCTCTGGAAACACCATATATTTT. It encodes CASSRGLGSGNTIYF.